This entry features one T cell receptor (beta chain) sequence. Antigen specificity is unknown. PCR primers comprised 60 Vbeta and 13 Jbeta primers. The repertoire was sequenced with immunoSEQ multiplex PCR; TCRdb's copy has only in-frame clones and lacks some. This table has about 98,000 clones, around 60% appearing once. The entry originates in a study of cytomegalovirus exposure and HLA in healthy donors. Study results and caveats: In vitro data verified a few CMV-associated chains as specific for CMV antigens.

The CDR3 has 14 amino acids. The J segment lost 5 bases and the V segment lost 4 bases, leaving 7 bases of the junction unmatched. The germline gives CDR1 ENHRY, CDR2 SYGVKD. Every donor was a healthy person donating bone marrow. Sequencing was done on a sample of PBMCs. The J gene is TRBJ2-5, the V gene TRBV10-3; 7 bases align to TRBD1. The clonotype originates from a human donor in good health. This CDR3 reads CAISGGQAVETQYF. The CDR3 DNA follows: TGTGCCATCAGTGGAGGACAGGCGGTGGAGACCCAGTACTTC.